This T cell receptor beta chain originates from a study of blood T cell repertoires in COVID-19. The assay was immunoSEQ multiplex PCR, and TCRdb's table has in-frame clones only and misses some. The sample has a few hundred thousand clones; less than 90% are singletons. This CDR3 is 16 amino acids long. The TCR comes from a woman between 50 and 59 years old who had recovered from COVID-19. Sequences were obtained from PBMCs or T cells enriched from blood (not recorded which). V and J are TRBV21-1 and TRBJ1-2; whether TRBD1, the table's D call, matches the DNA was not checked. TRBV21-1 is tagged as a pseudogene. CDR3 sequence reads: CASSTRDREFNYGYTF. Written as DNA, the CDR3 is TGTGCCAGCAGCACCCGGGACAGGGAGTTTAACTATGGCTACACCTTC.